A selection of T cell receptor beta chains follows, all from one sample in a study of beta chain features in type 1 diabetes. Assay used: immunoSEQ multiplex PCR; TCRdb lists only in-frame clones, some missing. The profile shows 300,000 to 450,000 clones, over 10% of them singletons. Sequenced material: naive CD4+ T cells from blood. These receptor sequences come from a man between 18 and 35 years old in good health. Both conserved end residues are trimmed from each CDR3. Each record gives: V gene, J gene, CDR3 protein.

TRBV4-3	TRBJ2-1	ASSREGQGVNEQF
TRBV6-1	TRBJ1-2	ASSEEIRQHPNYGYT
TRBV5-1	TRBJ2-1	ASSEGLASGEQF
TRBV18	TRBJ2-5	ASSPGEQETQY
TRBV2	TRBJ2-1	ASSVTSGEDEQF
TRBV28	TRBJ2-7	ASSEDRGHYEQY
TRBV4-3	TRBJ1-1	ASSRTGTANTEAF
TRBV11-2	TRBJ2-2	ASSLDPDRGSTGELF
TRBV18	TRBJ2-5	ASSRLQETQY
TRBV18	TRBJ1-5	ASSNGRDQPQH
TRBV7-9	TRBJ1-5	ASRGQVGEPQH
TRBV2	TRBJ1-1	ASSENRVVLTEAF
TRBV28	TRBJ1-1	ASSPRLRAEAF
TRBV7-2	TRBJ2-4	ASSSRGGGGNIQY
TRBV29-1	TRBJ2-5	SVEDQGGAKTQY
TRBV4-2	TRBJ2-2	ASSQDGGKNTGELF
TRBV28	TRBJ1-2	ASSLFPSYGYT
TRBV6-5	TRBJ1-2	ASRESLANYGYT
TRBV28	TRBJ2-2	ASSSEGGTGGLTGELF
TRBV6-4	TRBJ2-7	ASSAQPGLAYEQY
TRBV30	TRBJ1-2	AWAGQLYGYT
TRBV28	TRBJ2-1	ASSGLGRGGGPYDNEQF
TRBV18	TRBJ1-5	ASSTGQGEYQPQH
TRBV6-6	TRBJ2-7	ASRPGGGDEQY
TRBV11-1	TRBJ2-7	ASSKTSGRTHEQY
TRBV6-4	TRBJ2-1	ASSPRPDNEQF
TRBV29-1	TRBJ2-6	SAGQNSGANVLT
TRBV9	TRBJ2-5	ASSPRVEATQY
TRBV7-2	TRBJ2-4	ASSLMVAGGPALNIQY
TRBV25-1	TRBJ2-5	ASSEAGSGSSETQY
TRBV18	TRBJ2-3	ASSRTDPSTDTQY
TRBV7-3	TRBJ2-7	ASSLAGQGSYEQY
TRBV9	TRBJ2-3	ATAEQSTDTQY
TRBV18	TRBJ2-2	ASSSTAGGFTGELF
TRBV6-5	TRBJ2-5	ASSYGQGGETQY
TRBV9	TRBJ2-2	ASSATSGTNTGELF
TRBV4-2	TRBJ2-3	ASSLTSTDTQY
TRBV7-2	TRBJ2-3	ASSSYADTQY
TRBV20-1	TRBJ2-7	SAEGPYEQY
TRBV28	TRBJ2-2	ASSLVTRGAGELF
TRBV5-5	TRBJ2-3	ASSQREDTQY
TRBV4-3	TRBJ1-2	ASSHGDRGTYGYT
TRBV28	TRBJ2-5	ASRTGDRETQY
TRBV5-6	TRBJ1-2	ASSLTGENYGYT
TRBV4-2	TRBJ2-1	ASSQEPSGAYNEQF
TRBV7-2	TRBJ2-1	ASSPGRGWDEQF
TRBV6-6	TRBJ2-4	ASSYSSGEIKNIQY
TRBV19	TRBJ1-5	ASSIQTGGDQPQH
TRBV10-3	TRBJ2-1	AISGDRVNEQF
TRBV7-2	TRBJ2-1	ASSFRGGRRNEQF
TRBV29-1	TRBJ2-7	SVVPGTAISYEQY
TRBV7-3	TRBJ2-1	ASSLSRGSPLYNEQF
TRBV28	TRBJ2-3	ASSPRGGPTDTQY
TRBV29-1	TRBJ1-2	SVSRDRNYGYT
TRBV18	TRBJ2-7	ASSQRDRVYEQY
TRBV7-2	TRBJ2-7	ASSLGYREQY
TRBV6-5	TRBJ2-7	ATAGGVQPTYEQY